Each of the 13 T cell receptor beta chains below was sequenced from the same sample in a study of PD-1 blockade in classical Hodgkin lymphoma. Clones were sequenced by immunoSEQ multiplex PCR, and TCRdb holds only the in-frame ones, with some missing. The sample includes around 12,000 clones, about 74% seen only once; the top ten take about 3.5%. The time point: cycle 4 day 1 (C4D1), after less than 7 weeks of nivolumab. Each and every patient relapsed after autologous stem cell transplantation, and patients got differing brentuximab vedotin exposure. Thawed PBMCs underwent magnetic negative selection to yield purified CD4+ T cells. Material: CD4+ T cells from blood, obtained before the fourth cycle of nivolumab. These receptors all come from a human donor with classical Hodgkin lymphoma.

The rearrangement uses TRBV29-1 and TRBJ2-3; tentatively, D is TRBD1 or TRBD2 (6 bases each). Germline assignment: CDR1 SQVTM and CDR2 ANQGSEA. CDR3 length: 11 amino acids. Trimming pared 7 bases from V and 10 bases from J, leaving 15 bases between. As DNA, the CDR3 is TGCAGCGCCCAAGGGGGGACGCCGCAGTATTTT. The encoded protein is CSAQGGTPQYF.

This clone came up a few times. The chain carries TRBV9 and TRBJ1-1, with 8 bases matching TRBD1. The V gene end was trimmed by 2 bases and the J gene end by 6 bases; junction bases not matched to a gene: 9. The germline gives CDR1 SGDLS, CDR2 YYNGEE. CDR3 size: 15 residues. The CDR3, as DNA: TGTGCCAGCAGCGTGGTTGGACAGGGTGTCGCTGAAGCTTTCTTT. Translating gives CASSVVGQGVAEAFF.

This chain joins TRBV5-4 and TRBJ1-2, with unresolved D. The V end lost 4 bases, the J end lost 4 bases, and 14 bases lay between the germline ends. The CDR3 length is 14 residues. Germline-derived CDR1 and CDR2 are SGHNT and YYREEE (reference sequence). CDR3 in amino acids: CASSPFDGSYGYTF. The CDR3 DNA reads as TGTGCCAGCAGCCCATTCGACGGCAGCTATGGCTACACCTTC.

In its sample, this clone was seen once. The rearrangement links TRBV28 to TRBJ2-5; 8 bases line up with TRBD1. V was pared by 5 bases and J by 7 bases, with 15 bases of the junction left unmatched. Germline loops: CDR1 MDHEN, CDR2 SYDVKM. This CDR3 spans 16 amino acids. As DNA, the CDR3 is TGTGCCAGCAGTCCCACGAGGACAGGGCTAGAAGGGACCCAGTACTTC. It encodes CASSPTRTGLEGTQYF.

A remark on this clone: Mismatch with germline at one junction end may stem from a read error. J is TRBJ2-7 and V is TRBV6-5, with D unclear. The V gene's germline CDR1 is MNHEY and CDR2 SVGAGI. CDR3 size: 11 residues. DNA for the CDR3: TGTGCCAGCAGTCACTCGCGGGAGCAGTACTTC. This codes for CASSHSREQYF.

This clone is a singleton in its sample. The chain couples TRBV9 to TRBJ2-1; 7 bases are shared with TRBD2. This CDR3 spans 14 amino acids. Trimming at V came to 6 bases and at J to 6 bases, leaving 9 bases not matched to a gene. CDR1 is SGDLS and CDR2 is YYNGEE in the germline V gene. CDR3 DNA: TGTGCCAGCAATGTAGCGGGCGGGCGCAATGAGCAGTTCTTC. Its translation is CASNVAGGRNEQFF.

This clone appeared a few times. Distinct nucleotide sequences in the sample also encode this CDR3. The rearrangement links TRBV19 to TRBJ2-7, with 8 nucleotides matching TRBD1. Looked up from germline, CDR1 is LNHDA and CDR2 is SQIVND (reference sequence). V was pared by 3 bases and J by 4 bases, with 2 bases of the junction left unmatched. The CDR3 sequence is 13 residues long. The CDR3 DNA reads as TGTGCCAGTAGTATTAGACAGGGGTACGAGCAGTACTTC. Residues: CASSIRQGYEQYF.

This chain uses TRBV28 with TRBJ2-1, with unresolved D. Germline V gene sequence: CDR1 MDHEN, CDR2 SYDVKM. The CDR3 loop spans 11 amino acids. V dropped 3 bases and J dropped 5 bases, with 2 bases sitting between them. The CDR3 DNA follows: TGTGCCAGCAGTTTGCACAATGAGCAGTTCTTC. Protein: CASSLHNEQFF.

The gene calls are TRBV7-6 and TRBJ2-7, with 11 bases that match TRBD2. The V and J ends lost 0 bases and 4 bases, in that order; junction bases with no gene match: 8. The germline V gene encodes CDR1 SGHVS and CDR2 FNYEAQ. The CDR3 length is 17 residues. This chain's CDR3 is CASSLALAGGAMYEQYF. As DNA, the CDR3 is TGTGCCAGCAGCTTAGCCCTAGCGGGAGGAGCTATGTACGAGCAGTACTTC.

The chain combines TRBV7-9 with TRBJ2-7; the D is unclear. In germline, CDR1 is SEHNR, CDR2 FQNEAQ (reference sequence). The CDR3 totals 11 residues. V lost 1 base to trimming and J lost 3 bases, with 1 base between them. This chain's CDR3 is CASSLDYEQYF. CDR3 DNA: TGTGCCAGCAGCTTAGACTACGAGCAGTACTTC. Full variable domain (missing parts from reference TRBV7-9 and TRBJ2-7): DTGVSQNPRHKITKRGQNVTFRCDPISEHNRLYWYRQTLGQGPEFLTYFQNEAQLEKSRLLSDRFSAERPKGSFSTLEIQRTEQGDSAMYLCASSLDYEQYFGPGTRLTVT.

The chain has TRBV6-5 and TRBJ2-7; the D gene is possibly TRBD1 (5 bases). The CDR3 length is 14 residues. Trimming left V 2 bases short and J 7 bases short, with 15 bases between. From germline, CDR1 is MNHEY and CDR2 SVGAGI. The CDR3 loop reads CASSYVGPQGEQYF. CDR3 nucleotide sequence: TGTGCCAGCAGTTACGTCGGTCCCCAGGGTGAGCAGTACTTC.

The chain joins TRBV6-5 to TRBJ2-7, with 9 nucleotides matching TRBD1. The V and J ends lost 4 bases and 6 bases, in that order; junction bases with no gene match: 1. The CDR3 sequence is 12 residues long. Germline V gene data show CDR1 as MNHEY and CDR2 as SVGAGI. The CDR3 DNA follows: TGTGCCAGCAGTTCGACAGGGGGCGAGCAGTACTTC. Its protein product is CASSSTGGEQYF.

The chain combines TRBV10-2 with TRBJ1-6, with D maybe TRBD1 (6 bases). The germline CDR1 and CDR2 sequences are WSHSY and SAAADI. With 5 bases removed from V and 5 bases from J, the gap between germline ends came to 10 bases. The CDR3 is 14 residues long. CDR3 in DNA: TGCGCCAGCAGTACCGGGACAAATAATTCACCCCTCCACTTT. It translates to CASSTGTNNSPLHF.